The 10 T cell receptor beta chains below were found in one sample sequenced in a study of T cells in women clearing cervical HPV infection. Clones were sequenced by immunoSEQ multiplex PCR, and TCRdb holds only the in-frame ones, with some missing. The table lists about 25,000 clones. The sample was blood buffy coat. The receptors were gathered from a woman between 18 and 70 years old with a cervical HPV16 infection that either progressed to CIN3+ or cleared (not recorded which).

Remarks on this clone: The CDR3 end falls 3 residues outside the read, so it is completed with the germline J gene. V is TRBV5-1 and J is TRBJ1-2, with D possibly being TRBD1 (6 bases). Per the germline V gene, CDR1 is SGHRS and CDR2 is YFSETQ. CDR3 length: 12 residues. The CDR3 here is CASSSGVSDYTF. The CDR3 bases that were read are TGCGCCAGCAGCTCAGGGGTATCCGAC.

As for this clone: Read data end 3 residues before the CDR3 end; the end is taken from the germline J gene. This rearrangement joins TRBV7-9 to TRBJ2-3; D could derive from TRBD1 or TRBD2 (5 bases each). The germline V gene has CDR1 SEHNR and CDR2 FQNEAQ (reference sequence). This CDR3 has 12 residues. The CDR3 DNA, read in part, is TGTGCCAGCAGCTTAATCAGGGAGACG. Residues: CASSLIRET. The whole CDR3 protein is CASSLIRETQYF.

Comments on this clone: The CDR3 end is not reached by the read, which stops 3 residues before it; the germline J gene fills it in. The gene calls are TRBV4-1 and TRBJ2-7; D possibly corresponds to TRBD1 (5 bases). Trimming removed 0 bases at V and 4 bases at J, with 16 bases between. The CDR3 is 16 amino acids. Germline V gene lookup returns CDR1 MGHRA and CDR2 YSYEKL. CDR3 DNA (partial): TGCGCCAGCAGCCAAGATCTTGCAGGGAAGAATTACGAG. It codes for CASSQDLAGKNYE. The CDR3 in full is CASSQDLAGKNYEQYF.

A note on this clone: Read data end 3 residues before the CDR3 end; the end is taken from the germline J gene. The V call is TRBV7-6, the J call TRBJ2-3; 8 bases match TRBD1. Germline CDR1 SGHVS, CDR2 FNYEAQ. CDR3 size: 14 residues. The covered CDR3 bases are TGTGCCAGCAGCCAAGGACAGGGCCAAGAGACG. This sequence encodes CASSQGQGQET. The full CDR3 protein reads CASSQGQGQETQYF.

CDR3 in amino acids: CASRSPGHQETQYF. The covered CDR3 bases are TGTGCCAGCAGGTCCCCGGGTCACCAAGAGACC. The chain carries TRBV7-6 and TRBJ2-5; D ambiguous. The read ends 3 residues before the CDR3 terminus; that terminus is restored from the germline J gene. The CDR3 has 14 amino acids. Germline loops: CDR1 SGHVS, CDR2 FNYEAQ. Trimming shortened V by 6 bases and J by 0 bases, and 11 bases separated the two germline ends.

Comment on this clone: The read is 3 residues too short to cover the CDR3 end, so that end is filled in from the germline J gene. This rearrangement joins TRBV5-1 to TRBJ2-3, with TRBD2 matching over 12 bases. Germline V gene sequence: CDR1 SGHRS, CDR2 YFSETQ. The CDR3 contains 17 residues. V lost 0 bases, J lost 5 bases, and 7 bases stayed unmatched. The CDR3 region is CASSLEGSGLAGDTQYF. The DNA read from the CDR3 is TGCGCCAGCAGCTTGGAGGGTTCGGGACTAGCGGGAGATACG.

Notes on this clone: The read falls 3 residues short of the CDR3 end, and the missing part is taken from the germline J gene. The genes are TRBV10-3 and TRBJ2-7; TRBD2 aligns across 15 bases. The length of the CDR3 is 17 residues. V dropped 5 bases and J dropped 5; count of bases not matched to a gene: 10. Germline V gene sequence: CDR1 ENHRY, CDR2 SYGVKD. CDR3 bases read: TGTGCCATCAGTAACATAGGACTAGCGGGAGGGACCCACGAG. Translated: CAISNIGLAGGTHE. From start to end, the CDR3 is CAISNIGLAGGTHEQYF.

About this clone itself: The read gets to within 3 residues of the CDR3 end, and the germline J gene fills in the rest. The chain is built from TRBV2 and TRBJ2-3; TRBD2 aligns across 8 bases. The CDR3 totals 12 residues. CDR1 is SNHLY, CDR2 FYNNEI, per germline. The part of the CDR3 DNA that was read is TGTGCCAGCTCGGCCGGGGGGGAGACG. Amino acids: CASSAGGET. The entire CDR3 protein reads CASSAGGETQYF.

Turning to this clone: Read data end 3 residues before the CDR3 end; the end is taken from the germline J gene. The gene calls are TRBV6-2 or TRBV6-3 and TRBJ1-6; 9 bases map to TRBD1. Germline-derived CDR1 and CDR2 are MNHEY and SVGEGT. The CDR3 has 14 residues. The V gene end was trimmed by 9 bases and the J gene end by 9 bases; junction bases not matched to a gene: 9. The sequenced part of the CDR3 DNA is TGTGCCAGGGGCCGGGACAGGGAATCTTCACCC. Encoded protein: CARGRDRESSP. The full CDR3 protein is CARGRDRESSPLHF.

In the case of this clone: The CDR3 goes on 3 residues after the read ends, and that part is filled in from the germline J gene. The rearrangement uses TRBV19 and TRBJ2-3; 7 bases line up with TRBD1. Germline V CDR1 and CDR2: LNHDA, SQIVND (reference sequence). This CDR3 has 14 residues. The CDR3 bases that were read are TGTGCCAGTAGTACGGGACAGTGGCTCGAGACG. Its translation is CASSTGQWLET. The whole CDR3 reads CASSTGQWLETQYF.